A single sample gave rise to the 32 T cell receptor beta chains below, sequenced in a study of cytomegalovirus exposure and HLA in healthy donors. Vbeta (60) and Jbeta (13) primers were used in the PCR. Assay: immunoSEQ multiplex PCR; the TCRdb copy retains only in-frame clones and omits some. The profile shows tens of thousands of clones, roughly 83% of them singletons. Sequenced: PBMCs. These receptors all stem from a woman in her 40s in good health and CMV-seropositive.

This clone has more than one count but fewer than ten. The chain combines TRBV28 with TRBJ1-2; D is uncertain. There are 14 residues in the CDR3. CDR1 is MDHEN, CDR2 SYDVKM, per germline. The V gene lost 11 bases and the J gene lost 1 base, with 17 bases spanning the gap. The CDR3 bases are TGTGCCCTCGGGCGGGGAGTGGATAACTATGGCTACACCTTC. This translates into CALGRGVDNYGYTF.

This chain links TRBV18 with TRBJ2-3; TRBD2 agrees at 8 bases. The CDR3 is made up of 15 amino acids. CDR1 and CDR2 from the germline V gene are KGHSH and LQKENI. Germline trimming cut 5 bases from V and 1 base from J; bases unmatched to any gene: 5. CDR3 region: CASSDLLAGTDTQYF. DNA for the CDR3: TGTGCCAGCTCAGACTTACTAGCGGGCACAGATACGCAGTATTTT.

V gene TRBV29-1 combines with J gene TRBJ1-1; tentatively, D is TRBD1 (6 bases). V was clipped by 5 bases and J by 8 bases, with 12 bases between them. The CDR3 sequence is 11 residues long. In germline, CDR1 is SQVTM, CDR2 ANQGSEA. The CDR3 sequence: CSVTGIPEAFF. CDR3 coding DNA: TGCAGCGTTACAGGGATCCCCGAAGCTTTCTTT.

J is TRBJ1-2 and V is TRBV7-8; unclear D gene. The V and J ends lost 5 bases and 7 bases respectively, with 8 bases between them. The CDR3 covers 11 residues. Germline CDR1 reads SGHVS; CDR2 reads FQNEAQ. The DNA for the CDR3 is TGTGCCAGCAGCGCCCTTAGTGGCTACACCTTC. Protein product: CASSALSGYTF.

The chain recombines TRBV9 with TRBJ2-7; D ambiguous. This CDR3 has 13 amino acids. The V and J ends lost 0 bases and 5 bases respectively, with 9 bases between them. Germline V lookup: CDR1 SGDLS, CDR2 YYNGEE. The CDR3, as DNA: TGTGCCAGCAGCGTAGGCCATAGAGACGAGCAGTACTTC. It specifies CASSVGHRDEQYF. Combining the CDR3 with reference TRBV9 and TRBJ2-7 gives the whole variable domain DSGVTQTPKHLITATGQRVTLRCSPRSGDLSVYWYQQSLDQGLQFLIQYYNGEERAKGNILERFSAQQFPDLHSELNLSSLELGDSALYFCASSVGHRDEQYFGPGTRLTVT.

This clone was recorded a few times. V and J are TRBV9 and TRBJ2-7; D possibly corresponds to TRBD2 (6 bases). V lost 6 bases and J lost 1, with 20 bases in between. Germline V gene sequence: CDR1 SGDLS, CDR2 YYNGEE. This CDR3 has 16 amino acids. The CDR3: CASNASCGVGSYEQYF. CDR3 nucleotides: TGTGCCAGCAACGCATCTTGCGGGGTAGGATCCTACGAGCAGTACTTC.

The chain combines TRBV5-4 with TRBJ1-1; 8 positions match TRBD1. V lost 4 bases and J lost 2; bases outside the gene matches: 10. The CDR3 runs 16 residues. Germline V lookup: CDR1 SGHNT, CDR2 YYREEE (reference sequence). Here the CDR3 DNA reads TGTGCCAGCAGCACCTTCCAGGGGGCGGGAAACACTGAAGCTTTCTTT. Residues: CASSTFQGAGNTEAFF.

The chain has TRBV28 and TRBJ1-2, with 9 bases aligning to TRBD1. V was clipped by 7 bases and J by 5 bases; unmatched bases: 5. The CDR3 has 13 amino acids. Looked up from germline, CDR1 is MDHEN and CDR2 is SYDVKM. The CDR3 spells CASTPGQGYGYTF. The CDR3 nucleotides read TGTGCCAGCACCCCGGGACAGGGATATGGCTACACCTTC.

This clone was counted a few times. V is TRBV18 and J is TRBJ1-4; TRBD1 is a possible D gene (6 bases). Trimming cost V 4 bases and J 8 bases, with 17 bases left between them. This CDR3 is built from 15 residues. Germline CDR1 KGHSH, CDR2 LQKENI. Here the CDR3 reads CASSHQGHSGEKLFF. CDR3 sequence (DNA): TGTGCCAGCTCACATCAGGGGCACTCAGGGGAAAAACTGTTTTTT. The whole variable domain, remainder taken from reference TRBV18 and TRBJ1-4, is NAGVMQNPRHLVRRRGQEARLRCSPMKGHSHVYWYRQLPEEGLKFMVYLQKENIIDESGMPKERFSAEFPKEGPSILRIQQVVRGDSAAYFCASSHQGHSGEKLFFGSGTQLSVL.

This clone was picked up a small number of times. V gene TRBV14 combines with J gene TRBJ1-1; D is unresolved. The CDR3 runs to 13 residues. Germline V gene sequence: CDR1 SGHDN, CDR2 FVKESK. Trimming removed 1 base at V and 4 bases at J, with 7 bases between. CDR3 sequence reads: CASSQVRGTEAFF. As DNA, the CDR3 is TGTGCCAGCAGCCAAGTTCGCGGCACTGAAGCTTTCTTT.

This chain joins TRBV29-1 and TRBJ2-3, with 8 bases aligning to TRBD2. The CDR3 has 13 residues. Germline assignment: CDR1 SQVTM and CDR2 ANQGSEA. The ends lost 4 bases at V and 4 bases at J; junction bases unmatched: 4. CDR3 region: CSVGGLVADTQYF. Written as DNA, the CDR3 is TGCAGCGTTGGGGGACTAGTCGCAGATACGCAGTATTTT.

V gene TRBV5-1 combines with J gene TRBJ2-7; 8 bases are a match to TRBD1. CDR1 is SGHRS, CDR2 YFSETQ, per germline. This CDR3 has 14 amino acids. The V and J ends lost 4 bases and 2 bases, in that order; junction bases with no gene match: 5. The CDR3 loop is CASSARTGPYEQYF. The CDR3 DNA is TGCGCCAGCAGCGCCCGGACAGGGCCCTACGAGCAGTACTTC.

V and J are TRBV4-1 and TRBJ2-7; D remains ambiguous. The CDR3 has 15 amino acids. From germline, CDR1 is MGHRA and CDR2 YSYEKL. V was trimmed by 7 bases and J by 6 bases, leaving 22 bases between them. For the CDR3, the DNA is TGCGCCAGCAACAACGACAAATATCGGTTCCTCGAGCAGTACTTC. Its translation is CASNNDKYRFLEQYF.

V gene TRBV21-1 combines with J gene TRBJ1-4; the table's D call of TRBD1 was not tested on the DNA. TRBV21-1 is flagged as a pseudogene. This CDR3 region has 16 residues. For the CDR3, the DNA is TGTGCCAGCACCTTCCCCCGGGGACAGACTAATGAAAAACTGTTTTTT. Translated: CASTFPRGQTNEKLFF.

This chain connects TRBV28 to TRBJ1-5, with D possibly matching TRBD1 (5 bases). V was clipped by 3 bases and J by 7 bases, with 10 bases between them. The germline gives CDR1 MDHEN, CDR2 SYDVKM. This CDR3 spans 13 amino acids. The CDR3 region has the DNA TGTGCCAGCAGTTTCAGGGTTGAACAGCCCCAGCATTTT. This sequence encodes CASSFRVEQPQHF.

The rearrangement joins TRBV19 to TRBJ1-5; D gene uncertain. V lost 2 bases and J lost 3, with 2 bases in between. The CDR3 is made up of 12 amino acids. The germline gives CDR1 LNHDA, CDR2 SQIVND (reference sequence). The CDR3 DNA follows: TGTGCCAGTAGTATACACAATCAGCCCCAGCATTTT. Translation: CASSIHNQPQHF.

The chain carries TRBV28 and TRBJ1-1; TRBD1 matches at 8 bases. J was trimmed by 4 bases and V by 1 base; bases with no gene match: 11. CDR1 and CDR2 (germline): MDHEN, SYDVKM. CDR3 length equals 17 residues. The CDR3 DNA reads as TGTGCCAGCAGTTTATACTCCGGGACAGGCGGGGCCACTGAAGCTTTCTTT. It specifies CASSLYSGTGGATEAFF.

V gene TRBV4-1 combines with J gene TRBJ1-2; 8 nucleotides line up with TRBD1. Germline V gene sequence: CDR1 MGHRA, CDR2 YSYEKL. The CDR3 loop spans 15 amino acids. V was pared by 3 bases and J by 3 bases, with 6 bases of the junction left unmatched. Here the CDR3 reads CASSHLDRADYGYTF. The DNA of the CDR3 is TGCGCCAGCAGCCACCTGGACAGGGCCGACTATGGCTACACCTTC.

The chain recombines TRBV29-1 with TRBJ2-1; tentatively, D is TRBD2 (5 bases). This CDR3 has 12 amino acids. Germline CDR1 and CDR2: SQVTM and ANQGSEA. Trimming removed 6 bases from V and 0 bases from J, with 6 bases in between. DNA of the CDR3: TGCAGCGTCCGGGGCTCCTACAATGAGCAGTTCTTC. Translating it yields CSVRGSYNEQFF.

The chain's CDR3 is CSVGGAGTEKLFF. The CDR3, as DNA: TGCAGCGTGGGGGGGGCCGGGACAGAAAAACTGTTTTTT. This chain links TRBV29-1 with TRBJ1-4, with D possibly TRBD1 on 6 matching bases. Trimming removed 6 bases from V and 8 bases from J, with 16 bases in between. The CDR3 runs 13 residues. Looked up from germline, CDR1 is SQVTM and CDR2 is ANQGSEA.

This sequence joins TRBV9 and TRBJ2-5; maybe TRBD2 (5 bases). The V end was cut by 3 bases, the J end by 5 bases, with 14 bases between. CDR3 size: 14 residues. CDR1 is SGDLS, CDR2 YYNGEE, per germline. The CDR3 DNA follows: TGTGCCAGCAGCGCACAAGAGGGCCGGGAGACCCAGTACTTC. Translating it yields CASSAQEGRETQYF.

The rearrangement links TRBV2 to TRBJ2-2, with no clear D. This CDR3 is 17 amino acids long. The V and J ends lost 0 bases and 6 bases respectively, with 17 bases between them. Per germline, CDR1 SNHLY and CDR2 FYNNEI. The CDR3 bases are TGTGCCAGCAGTGAAGCTTCAAATTCCCCCTCGGCCGGGGAGCTGTTTTTT. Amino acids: CASSEASNSPSAGELFF.

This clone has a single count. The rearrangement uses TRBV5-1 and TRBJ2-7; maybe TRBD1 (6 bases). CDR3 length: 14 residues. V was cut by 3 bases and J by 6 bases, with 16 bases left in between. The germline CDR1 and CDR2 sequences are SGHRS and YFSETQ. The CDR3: CASSSTQGLSEQYF. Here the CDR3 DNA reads TGCGCCAGCAGCTCCACACAGGGATTGAGCGAGCAGTACTTC.

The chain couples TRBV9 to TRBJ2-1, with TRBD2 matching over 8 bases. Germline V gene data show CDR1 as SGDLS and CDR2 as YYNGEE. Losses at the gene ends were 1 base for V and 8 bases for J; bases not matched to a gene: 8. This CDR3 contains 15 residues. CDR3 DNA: TGTGCCAGCAGCGTACCGGGAGGGGGGTTTGATGAGCAGTTCTTC. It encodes CASSVPGGGFDEQFF. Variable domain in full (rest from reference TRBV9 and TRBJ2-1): DSGVTQTPKHLITATGQRVTLRCSPRSGDLSVYWYQQSLDQGLQFLIQYYNGEERAKGNILERFSAQQFPDLHSELNLSSLELGDSALYFCASSVPGGGFDEQFFGPGTRLTVL.

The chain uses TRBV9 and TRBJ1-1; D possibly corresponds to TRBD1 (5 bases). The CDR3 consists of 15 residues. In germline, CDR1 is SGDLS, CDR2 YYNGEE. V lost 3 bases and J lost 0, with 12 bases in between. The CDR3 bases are TGTGCCAGCAGCGCCCAACAGGACATGAACACTGAAGCTTTCTTT. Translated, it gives CASSAQQDMNTEAFF.

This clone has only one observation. The CDR3 is CSASGGGYTF. The CDR3 DNA sequence: TGCAGTGCTAGTGGGGGGGGCTACACCTTC. The V and J genes are TRBV20-1 and TRBJ1-2, with a possible D match to TRBD1 (5 bases). Trimming removed 3 bases at V and 8 bases at J, with 7 bases between. Germline V gene sequence: CDR1 DFQATT, CDR2 SNEGSKA (reference sequence). The CDR3 is 10 residues long.

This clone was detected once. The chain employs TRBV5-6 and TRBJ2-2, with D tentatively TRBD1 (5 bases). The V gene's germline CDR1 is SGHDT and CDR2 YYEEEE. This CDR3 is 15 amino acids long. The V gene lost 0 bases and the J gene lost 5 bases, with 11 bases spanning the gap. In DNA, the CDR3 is TGTGCCAGCAGCTTGGTAGGGGAAAGGACCGGGGAGCTGTTTTTT. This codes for CASSLVGERTGELFF.

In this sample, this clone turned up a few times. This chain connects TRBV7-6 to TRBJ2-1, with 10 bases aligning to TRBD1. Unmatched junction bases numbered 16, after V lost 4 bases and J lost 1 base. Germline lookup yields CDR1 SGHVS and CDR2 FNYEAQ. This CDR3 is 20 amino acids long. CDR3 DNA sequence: TGTGCCAGCAGCTACGCCCGATCCGGGACAGGGGAAGTGTCCTACAATGAGCAGTTCTTC. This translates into CASSYARSGTGEVSYNEQFF.

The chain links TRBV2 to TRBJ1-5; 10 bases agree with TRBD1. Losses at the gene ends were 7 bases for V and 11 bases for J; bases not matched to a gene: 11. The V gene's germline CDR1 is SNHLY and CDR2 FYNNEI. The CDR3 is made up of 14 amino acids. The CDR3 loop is CASNPDRGRVAQHF. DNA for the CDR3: TGTGCCAGCAATCCCGACAGGGGGCGGGTTGCCCAGCATTTT.

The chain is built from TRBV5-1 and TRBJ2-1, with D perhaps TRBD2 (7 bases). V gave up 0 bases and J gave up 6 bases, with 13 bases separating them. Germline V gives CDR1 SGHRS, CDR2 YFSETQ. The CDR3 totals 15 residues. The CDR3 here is CASSLEGGPVNEQFF. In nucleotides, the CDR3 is TGCGCCAGCAGCTTGGAGGGGGGGCCTGTCAATGAGCAGTTCTTC.

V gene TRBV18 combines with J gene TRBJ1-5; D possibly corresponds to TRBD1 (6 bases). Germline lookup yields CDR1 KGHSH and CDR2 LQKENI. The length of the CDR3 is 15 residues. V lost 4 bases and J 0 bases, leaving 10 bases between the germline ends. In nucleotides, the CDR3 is TGTGCCAGCTCACTACAGGGAGATAGCAATCAGCCCCAGCATTTT. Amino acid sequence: CASSLQGDSNQPQHF.

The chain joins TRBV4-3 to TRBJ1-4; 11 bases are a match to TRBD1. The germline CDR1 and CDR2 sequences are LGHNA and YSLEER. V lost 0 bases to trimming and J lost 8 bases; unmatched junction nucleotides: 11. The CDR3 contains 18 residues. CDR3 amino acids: CASSQDRDRGSPGEKLFF. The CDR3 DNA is TGCGCCAGCAGCCAAGATCGGGACAGGGGGTCCCCTGGGGAAAAACTGTTTTTT.